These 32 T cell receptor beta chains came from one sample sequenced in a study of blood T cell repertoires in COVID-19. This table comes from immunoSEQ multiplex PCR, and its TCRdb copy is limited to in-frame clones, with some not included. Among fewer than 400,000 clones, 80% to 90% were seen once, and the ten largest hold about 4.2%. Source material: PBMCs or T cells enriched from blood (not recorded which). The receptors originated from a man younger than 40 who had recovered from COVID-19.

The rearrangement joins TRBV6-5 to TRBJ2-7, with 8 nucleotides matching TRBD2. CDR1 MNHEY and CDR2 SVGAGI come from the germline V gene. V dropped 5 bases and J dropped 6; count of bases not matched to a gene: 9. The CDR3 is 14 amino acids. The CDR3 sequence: CASSPAGAGIEQYF. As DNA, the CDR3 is TGTGCCAGCAGTCCAGCGGGAGCAGGAATCGAGCAGTACTTC.

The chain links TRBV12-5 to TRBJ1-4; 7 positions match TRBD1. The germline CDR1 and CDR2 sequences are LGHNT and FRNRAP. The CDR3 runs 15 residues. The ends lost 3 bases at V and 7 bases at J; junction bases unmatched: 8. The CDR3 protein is CASGFGQAGGEKLFF. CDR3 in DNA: TGTGCTAGTGGTTTCGGACAGGCAGGGGGTGAAAAACTGTTTTTT.

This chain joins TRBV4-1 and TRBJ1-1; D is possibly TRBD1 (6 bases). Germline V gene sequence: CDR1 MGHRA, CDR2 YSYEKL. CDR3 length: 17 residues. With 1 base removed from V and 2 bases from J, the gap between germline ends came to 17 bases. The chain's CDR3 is CASSQVRTVQYNTEAFF. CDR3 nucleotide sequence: TGCGCCAGCAGCCAAGTTCGGACAGTCCAATATAACACTGAAGCTTTCTTT.

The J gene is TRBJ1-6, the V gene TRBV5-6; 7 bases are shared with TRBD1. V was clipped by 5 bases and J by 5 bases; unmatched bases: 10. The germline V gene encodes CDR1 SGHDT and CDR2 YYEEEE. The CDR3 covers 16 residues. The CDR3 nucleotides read TGTGCCAGCAGACACCGGAGGGACAGAAATAATTCACCCCTCCACTTT. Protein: CASRHRRDRNNSPLHF.

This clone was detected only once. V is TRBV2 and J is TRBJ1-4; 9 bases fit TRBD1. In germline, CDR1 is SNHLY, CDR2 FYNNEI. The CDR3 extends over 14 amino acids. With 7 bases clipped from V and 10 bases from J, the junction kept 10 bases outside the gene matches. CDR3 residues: CASNVGQGAGKLFF. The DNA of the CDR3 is TGTGCCAGCAATGTGGGACAGGGCGCGGGAAAACTGTTTTTT.

CDR3 nucleotide sequence: TGTGCCAGCAGTTACGGCTTGTGGGGGCGAGGCACTGAAGCTTTCTTT. It encodes CASSYGLWGRGTEAFF. The V call is TRBV6-5, the J call TRBJ1-1; a possible D gene is TRBD1 (6 bases). The CDR3 totals 16 residues. CDR1 is MNHEY, CDR2 SVGAGI, per germline. V lost 2 bases and J 4 bases, leaving 17 bases between the germline ends.

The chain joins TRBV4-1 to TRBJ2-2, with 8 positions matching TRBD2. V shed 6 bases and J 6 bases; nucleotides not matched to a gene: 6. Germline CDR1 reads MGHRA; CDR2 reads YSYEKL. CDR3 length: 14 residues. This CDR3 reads CASSQDGRAGELFF. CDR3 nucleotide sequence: TGCGCCAGCAGTCAGGACGGGAGGGCCGGGGAGCTGTTTTTT.

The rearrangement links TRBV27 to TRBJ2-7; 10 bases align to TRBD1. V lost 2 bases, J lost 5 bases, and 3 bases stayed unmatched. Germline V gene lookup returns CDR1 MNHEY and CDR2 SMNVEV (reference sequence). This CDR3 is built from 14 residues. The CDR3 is CASSLGGTGDEQYF. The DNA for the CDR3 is TGTGCCAGCAGTTTAGGTGGGACAGGGGACGAGCAGTACTTC.

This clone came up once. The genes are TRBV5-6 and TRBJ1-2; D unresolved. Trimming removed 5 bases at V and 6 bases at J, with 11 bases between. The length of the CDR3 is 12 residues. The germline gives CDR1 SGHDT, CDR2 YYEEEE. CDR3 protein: CASRLSGHGYTF. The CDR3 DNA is TGTGCCAGCAGGCTATCCGGTCATGGCTACACCTTC.

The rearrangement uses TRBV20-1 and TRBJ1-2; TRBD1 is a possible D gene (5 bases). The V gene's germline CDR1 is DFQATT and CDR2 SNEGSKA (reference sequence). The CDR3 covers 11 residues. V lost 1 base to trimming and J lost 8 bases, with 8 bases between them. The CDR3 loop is CSARGGAGYTF. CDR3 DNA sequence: TGCAGTGCTAGAGGGGGCGCGGGCTACACCTTC.

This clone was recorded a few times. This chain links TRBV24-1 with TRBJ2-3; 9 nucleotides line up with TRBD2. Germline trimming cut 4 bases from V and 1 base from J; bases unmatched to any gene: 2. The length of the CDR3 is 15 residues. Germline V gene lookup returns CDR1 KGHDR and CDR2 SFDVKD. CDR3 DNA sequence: TGTGCCACCAGTGAGGGCGGGAGGGGCACAGATACGCAGTATTTT. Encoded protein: CATSEGGRGTDTQYF.

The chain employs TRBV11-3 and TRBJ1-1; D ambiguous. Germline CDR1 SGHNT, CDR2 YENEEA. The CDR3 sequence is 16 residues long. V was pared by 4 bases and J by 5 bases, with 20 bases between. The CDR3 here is CASSSPTPGGVTEAFF. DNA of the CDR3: TGTGCCAGCAGCTCGCCGACCCCGGGAGGCGTGACTGAAGCTTTCTTT.

CDR3 sequence reads: CASSLGQGAGYEQYF. The CDR3 DNA reads as TGTGCCAGCAGTCTCGGACAGGGGGCTGGTTACGAGCAGTACTTC. The chain recombines TRBV6-5 with TRBJ2-7; 11 bases match TRBD1. V gave up 5 bases and J gave up 4 bases; unmatched junction bases: 7. Germline CDR1 is MNHEY and CDR2 is SVGAGI. The CDR3 covers 15 residues.

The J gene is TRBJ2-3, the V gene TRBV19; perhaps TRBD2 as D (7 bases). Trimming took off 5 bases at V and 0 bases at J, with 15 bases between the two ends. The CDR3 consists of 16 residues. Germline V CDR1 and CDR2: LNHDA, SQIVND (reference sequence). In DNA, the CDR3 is TGTGCCAGTAGTCAACAGGAGGGGGGGAGCACAGATACGCAGTATTTT. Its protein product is CASSQQEGGSTDTQYF.

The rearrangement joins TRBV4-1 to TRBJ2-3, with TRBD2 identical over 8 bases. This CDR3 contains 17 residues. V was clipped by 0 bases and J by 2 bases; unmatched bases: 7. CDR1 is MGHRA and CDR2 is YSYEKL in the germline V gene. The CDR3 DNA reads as TGCGCCAGCAGCCAAGAACGGCCGGGGGGGGTCACAGATACGCAGTATTTT. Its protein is CASSQERPGGVTDTQYF.

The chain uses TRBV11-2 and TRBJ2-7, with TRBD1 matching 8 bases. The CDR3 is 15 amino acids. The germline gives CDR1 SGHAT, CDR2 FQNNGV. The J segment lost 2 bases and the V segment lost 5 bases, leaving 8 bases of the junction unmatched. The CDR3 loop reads CASSVVIQGAYEQYF. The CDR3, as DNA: TGTGCCAGCAGCGTGGTGATACAGGGGGCCTACGAGCAGTACTTC.

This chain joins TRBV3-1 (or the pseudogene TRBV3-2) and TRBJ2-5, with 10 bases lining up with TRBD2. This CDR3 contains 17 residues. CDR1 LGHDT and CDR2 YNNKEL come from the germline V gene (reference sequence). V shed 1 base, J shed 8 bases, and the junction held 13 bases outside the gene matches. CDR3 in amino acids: CASSQARLAGGGGTQYF. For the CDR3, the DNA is TGTGCCAGCAGCCAAGCGCGATTAGCGGGGGGTGGGGGAACCCAGTACTTC.

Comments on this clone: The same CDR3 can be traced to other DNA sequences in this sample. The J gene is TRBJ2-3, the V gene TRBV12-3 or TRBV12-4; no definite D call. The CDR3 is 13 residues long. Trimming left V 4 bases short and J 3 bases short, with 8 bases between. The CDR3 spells CASSSLSTDTQYF. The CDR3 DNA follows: TGTGCCAGCAGTTCCCTTTCGACAGATACGCAGTATTTT.

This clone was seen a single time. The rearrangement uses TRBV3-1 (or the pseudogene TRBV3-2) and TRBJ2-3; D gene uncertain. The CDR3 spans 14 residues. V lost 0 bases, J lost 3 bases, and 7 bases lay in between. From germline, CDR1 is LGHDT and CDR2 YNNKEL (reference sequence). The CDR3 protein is CASSQEYSTDTQYF. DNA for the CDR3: TGTGCCAGCAGCCAAGAATATTCGACAGATACGCAGTATTTT.

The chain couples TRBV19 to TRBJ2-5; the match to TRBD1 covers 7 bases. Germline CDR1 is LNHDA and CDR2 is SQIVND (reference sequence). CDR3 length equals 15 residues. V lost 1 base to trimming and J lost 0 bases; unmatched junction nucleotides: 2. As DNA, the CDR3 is TGTGCCAGTAGTATAGGAGACAGGGACCAAGAGACCCAGTACTTC. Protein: CASSIGDRDQETQYF.

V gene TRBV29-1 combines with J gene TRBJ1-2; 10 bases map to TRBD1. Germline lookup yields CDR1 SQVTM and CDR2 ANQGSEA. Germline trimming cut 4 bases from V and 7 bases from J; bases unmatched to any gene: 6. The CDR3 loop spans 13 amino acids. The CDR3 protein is CSVVDRGRGGYTF. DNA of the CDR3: TGCAGCGTTGTAGACAGGGGGCGAGGTGGCTACACCTTC. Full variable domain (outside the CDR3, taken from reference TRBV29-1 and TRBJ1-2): SAVISQKPSRDICQRGTSLTIQCQVDSQVTMMFWYRQQPGQSLTLIATANQGSEATYESGFVIDKFPISRPNLTFSTLTVSNMSPEDSSIYLCSVVDRGRGGYTFGSGTRLTVV.

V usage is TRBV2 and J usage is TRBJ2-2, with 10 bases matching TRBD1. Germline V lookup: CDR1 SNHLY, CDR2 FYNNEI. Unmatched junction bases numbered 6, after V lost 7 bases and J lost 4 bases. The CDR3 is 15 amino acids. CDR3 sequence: CASKGTGVFTGELFF. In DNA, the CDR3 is TGTGCCAGCAAAGGGACAGGGGTTTTCACCGGGGAGCTGTTTTTT.

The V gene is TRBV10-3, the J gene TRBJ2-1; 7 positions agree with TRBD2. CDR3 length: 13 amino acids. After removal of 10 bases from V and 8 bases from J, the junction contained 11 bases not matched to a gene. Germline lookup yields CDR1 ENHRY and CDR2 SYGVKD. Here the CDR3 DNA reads TGTGCCACCGAATCGGGAGGAATCCATGAGCAGTTCTTC. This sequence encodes CATESGGIHEQFF.

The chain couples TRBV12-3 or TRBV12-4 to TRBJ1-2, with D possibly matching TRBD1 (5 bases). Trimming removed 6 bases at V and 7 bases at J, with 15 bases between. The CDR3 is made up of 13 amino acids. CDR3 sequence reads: CASRRLGGLGYTF. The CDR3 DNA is TGTGCCAGCAGACGCCTCGGGGGACTTGGCTACACCTTC.

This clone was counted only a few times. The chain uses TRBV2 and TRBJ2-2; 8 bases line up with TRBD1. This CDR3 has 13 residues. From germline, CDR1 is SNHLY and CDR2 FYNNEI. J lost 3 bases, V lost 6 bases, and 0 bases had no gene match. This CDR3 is CASRDRDTGELFF. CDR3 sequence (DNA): TGTGCCAGCAGGGACAGGGACACCGGGGAGCTGTTTTTT.

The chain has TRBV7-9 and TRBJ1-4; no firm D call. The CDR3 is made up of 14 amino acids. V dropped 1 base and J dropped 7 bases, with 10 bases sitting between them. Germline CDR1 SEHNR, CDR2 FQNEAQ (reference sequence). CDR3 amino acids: CASSLDTYGEKLFF. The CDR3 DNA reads TGTGCCAGCAGCTTAGATACGTACGGTGAAAAACTGTTTTTT.

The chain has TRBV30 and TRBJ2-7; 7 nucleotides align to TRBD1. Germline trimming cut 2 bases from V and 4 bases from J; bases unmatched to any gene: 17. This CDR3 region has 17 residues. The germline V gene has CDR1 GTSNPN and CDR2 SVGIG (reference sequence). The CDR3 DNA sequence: TGTGCCTGGAGTATGGAACAGGGGACCCCCGGAAGATACGAGCAGTACTTC. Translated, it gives CAWSMEQGTPGRYEQYF. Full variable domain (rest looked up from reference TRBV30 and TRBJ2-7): SQTIHQWPATLVQPVGSPLSLECTVEGTSNPNLYWYRQAAGRGLQLLFYSVGIGQISSEVPQNLSASRPQDRQFILSSKKLLLSDSGFYLCAWSMEQGTPGRYEQYFGPGTRLTVT.

The CDR3 sequence is CASSPQGQTGQPQHF. In nucleotides, the CDR3 is TGTGCCAGCAGTCCGCAGGGACAGACTGGTCAGCCCCAGCATTTT. The chain uses TRBV27 and TRBJ1-5; 7 bases are shared with TRBD1. V lost 5 bases, J lost 6 bases, and 10 bases stayed unmatched. The CDR3 totals 15 residues. Germline assignment: CDR1 MNHEY and CDR2 SMNVEV (reference sequence).

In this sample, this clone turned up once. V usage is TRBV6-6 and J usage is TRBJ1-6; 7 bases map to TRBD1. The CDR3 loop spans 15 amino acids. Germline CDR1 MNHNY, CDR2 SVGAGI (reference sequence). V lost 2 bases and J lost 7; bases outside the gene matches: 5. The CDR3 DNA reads TGTGCCAGCAGTTACGTTCAGGGGGAGAATTCACCCCTCCACTTT. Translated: CASSYVQGENSPLHF.

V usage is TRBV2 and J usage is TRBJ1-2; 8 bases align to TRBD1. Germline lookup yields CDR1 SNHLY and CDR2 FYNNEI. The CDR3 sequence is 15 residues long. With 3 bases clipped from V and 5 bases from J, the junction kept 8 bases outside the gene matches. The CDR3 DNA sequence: TGTGCCAGCAGTGAGTCGGGCAGGGGGCTGTATGGCTACACCTTC. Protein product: CASSESGRGLYGYTF. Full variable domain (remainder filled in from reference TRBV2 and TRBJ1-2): EPEVTQTPSHQVTQMGQEVILRCVPISNHLYFYWYRQILGQKVEFLVSFYNNEISEKSEIFDDQFSVERPDGSNFTLKIRSTKLEDSAMYFCASSESGRGLYGYTFGSGTRLTVV.

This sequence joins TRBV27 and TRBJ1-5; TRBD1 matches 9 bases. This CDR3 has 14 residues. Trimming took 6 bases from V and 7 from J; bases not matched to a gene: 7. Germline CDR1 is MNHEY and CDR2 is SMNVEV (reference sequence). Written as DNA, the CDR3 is TGTGCCAGCAGCGACGACAGGGGGAACCAGCCCCAGCATTTT. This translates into CASSDDRGNQPQHF.

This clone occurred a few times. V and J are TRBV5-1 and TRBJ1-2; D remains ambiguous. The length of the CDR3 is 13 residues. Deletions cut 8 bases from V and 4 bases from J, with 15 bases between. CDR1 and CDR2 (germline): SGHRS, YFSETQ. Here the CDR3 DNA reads TGCGCCAGTACCCCCGGCGGGATCTATGGCTACACCTTC. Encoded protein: CASTPGGIYGYTF.